This TCR beta chain is drawn from a study of shared clonotypes between healthy human individuals (TCRdb year 2020). Background on the whole study: A couple of women and a few men aged 18 to 49 years were included in the cohort. For each donor, three plates each were used for CD4 naive and CD4 memory, two plates were used for CD8 naive, and one plate was used for CD8 memory. To estimate repertoire size and how much clonotype sharing occurs between individuals, the study deeply sequenced the blood TCR repertoires of several healthy adults. Different laboratories and diverse techniques were used to prepare libraries and sequence TCR repertoires, to increase sequencing depth and limit assay-specific biases. Each donor's leukapheresis produced roughly between roughly 0.9 and 9 billion PBMCs.

What the study reported, not specific to this receptor: Clonotypes shared by all four sorted-subset donors showed higher generation probabilities than non-shared clonotypes. Even with the large sequencing depth, rarefaction of the sorted-subset datasets indicated that sequencing was incomplete. Sampling was restricted to blood, and TCR repertoires in tissue are likely to differ from TCR repertoires in blood. About 5% of naive CD4, 3.5% of naive CD8, around 2.3% of memory CD4, and less than 0.45% of memory CD8 clonotypes were shared across several donors. The small number of donors limited the genetic and exposure-history diversity represented. Naive subsets generally had larger estimated clonotype richness than memory subsets. Based on pairwise subsampling, the degree of clonotype sharing among donors was expected to be affected by sequencing depth.

For the CD8 naive samples, CD45RO-negative cells were positively selected for CCR7, yielding a CD45RA+CCR7+ population from which TemRA cells were excluded. The donors were healthy, HIV-negative adults who had no recently reported acute infections or vaccinations. Only Caucasian adults living in Nashville, Tennessee, USA were represented among the donors. Blood was obtained by leukapheresis, after which PBMCs were separated by Ficoll-Histopaque density gradient centrifugation and cryopreserved in liquid nitrogen vapor phase. Purity and quantity of every magnetically sorted T cell population were checked by analytical flow cytometry. Each sorted fraction had its genomic DNA isolated and then quantified by UV absorbance on a Nanodrop 2000c. Using the deep immunoSEQ assay, TCR CDR3 regions were amplified from genomic DNA by multiplex PCR. Genomic DNA extracted from each cell subset was distributed evenly over all wells of several immunoSEQ 96-well plates, and each plate served as one replicate. For sorted subsets, each replicate PCR was loaded with around 220 ng genomic DNA, equivalent to approximately 27,000 T cell genomes. Purified libraries were measured with a Qubit 3.0 fluorometer, size-checked on a Bioanalyzer 2100, and measured again with the KAPA Library Quantification kit. Every immunoSEQ 96-well plate was sequenced on a dedicated single-read 150-cycle Illumina NextSeq 550 flow cell. Per the source publication's procedure: Because only junctional sequences without quality scores were contained in the immunoSEQ output, filtering matching that applied to full-length reads could not be performed. To assign V/J genes and CDR3, sequences were annotated against IMGT germline references using PyIR, a Python wrapper for IgBLAST v1.9. Reads were filtered out if the reads had weak V/J assignments (E-value above 1e-6), no CDR3, stop codons, out-of-frame junctions, or ambiguous translated residues. V3J clonotypes were defined as sequences sharing an identical inferred V gene, J gene, and CDR3 amino acid sequence. Percentage overlap between repertoires was computed as shared unique clonotypes divided by the size of the smaller repertoire. RTK rarefaction, the Chao1 estimator, and Recon v2.1 estimates of unobserved clonotypes were used to assess repertoire richness. For all TCRbeta clonotypes obtained by the gDNA method from four donors, generation probabilities were computed with OLGA. The source is immuneACCESS, and TCRdb retained only in-frame sequences with V and J called. Part of the clones is not carried over; for the studies checked, unresolved V genes explain less than half of this, and the remainder is unexplained. Clone size and V and J calls were adopted from that table, with D and trimming inferred from the DNA. The sample table lists around 2,000,000 clones, 85% to 95% of them with a count of one. About 1.8% of the sample goes to the ten largest clones.

Regarding this clone: What antigen it recognizes has not been identified. Base qualities are not at hand, and no much larger clone is one base apart.

From the germline V gene (reference sequence), CDR1 is LNHDA and CDR2 is SQIVND. V loses 5 bases at its end and J loses 3 bases; junction bases beyond the gene matches: 4. Counted from cysteine to phenylalanine, this CDR3 has 14 amino acids. The entry retains the CDR3 DNA only, 42 bases that are in frame from base 1. This sequence was found in a man aged 18 to 29 in good health. Some clones in this sample may be carry-over from other donors' samples. Here the chain combines TRBV19 and TRBJ2-1; TRBD2 fits 7 bases in the junction. The specimen was naive CD8+ T cells from PBMCs. The cell subset or site label here, explained by the study, means: CD45RA+CCR7+. The nucleotide sequence is TGTGCCAGTAGTTTGCGGGAGTTCTACAATGAGCAGTTCTTC. Its coded protein is CASSLREFYNEQFF.